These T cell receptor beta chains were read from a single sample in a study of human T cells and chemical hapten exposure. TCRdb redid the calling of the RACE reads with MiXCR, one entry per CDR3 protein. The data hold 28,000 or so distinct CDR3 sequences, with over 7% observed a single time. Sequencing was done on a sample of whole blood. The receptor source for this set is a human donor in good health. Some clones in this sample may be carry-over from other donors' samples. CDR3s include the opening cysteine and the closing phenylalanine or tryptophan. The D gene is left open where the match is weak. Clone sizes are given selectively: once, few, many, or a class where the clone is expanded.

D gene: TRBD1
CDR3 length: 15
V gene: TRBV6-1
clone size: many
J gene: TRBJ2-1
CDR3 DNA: TGTGCCAGTTCCCGGGACAGGAATTCGAACAATGAGCAGTTCTTC
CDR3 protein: CASSRDRNSNNEQFF

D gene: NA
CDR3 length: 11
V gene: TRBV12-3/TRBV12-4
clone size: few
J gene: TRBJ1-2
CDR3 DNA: TGTGCCAGCAGTTTGTATGAGGTACTCACCTTC
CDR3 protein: CASSLYEVLTF

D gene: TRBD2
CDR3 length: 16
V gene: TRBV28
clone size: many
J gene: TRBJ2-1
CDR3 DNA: TGTGCCAGCAGGGATGGGGAACTAGCGGGAGTCGATGAGCAGTTCTTC
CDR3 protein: CASRDGELAGVDEQFF

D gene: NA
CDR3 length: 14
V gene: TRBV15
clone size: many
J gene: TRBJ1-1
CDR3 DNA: TGTGCCACCCGCCCAACGTTGGGAAACACTGAAGCTTTCTTT
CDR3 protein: CATRPTLGNTEAFF

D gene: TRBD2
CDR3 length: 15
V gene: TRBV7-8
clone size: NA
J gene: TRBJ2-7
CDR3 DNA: TGTGCCAGCAGCTCCTTACTAGCGGACCCCTACGAGCAGTACTTC
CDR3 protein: CASSSLLADPYEQYF

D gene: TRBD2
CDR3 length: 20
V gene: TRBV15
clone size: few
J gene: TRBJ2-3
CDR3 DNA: TGTGCCACCAGCAGAGGGGCTCGACTAGCGGGGGGGCCTAGCACAGATACGCAGTATTTT
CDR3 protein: CATSRGARLAGGPSTDTQYF

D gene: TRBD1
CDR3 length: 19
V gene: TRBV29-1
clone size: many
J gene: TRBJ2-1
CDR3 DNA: TGCAGCGTTGAAGATCAAGGGACAGGGGGCGCAAGGTCCTACAATGAGCAGTTCTTC
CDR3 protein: CSVEDQGTGGARSYNEQFF

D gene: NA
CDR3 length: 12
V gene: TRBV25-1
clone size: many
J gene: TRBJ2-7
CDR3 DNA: TGTGCCAGCAGTCTCACGGGCTACGAGCAGTACTTC
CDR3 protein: CASSLTGYEQYF

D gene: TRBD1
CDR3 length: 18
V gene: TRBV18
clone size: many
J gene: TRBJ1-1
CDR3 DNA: TGTGCCAGCTCACCGAATCAAATAAAACAGGGGAGCAACACTGAAGCTTTCTTT
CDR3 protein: CASSPNQIKQGSNTEAFF

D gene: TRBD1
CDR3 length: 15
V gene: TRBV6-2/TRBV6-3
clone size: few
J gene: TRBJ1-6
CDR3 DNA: TGTGCCAGCAGTAACACCGGGACAGGGGGATCACCCCTCCACTTT
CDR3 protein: CASSNTGTGGSPLHF

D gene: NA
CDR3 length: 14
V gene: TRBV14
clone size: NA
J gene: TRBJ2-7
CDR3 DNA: TGTGCCAGCAGCCAAGGTCGGCCACCCTACGAGCAGTACTTC
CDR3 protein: CASSQGRPPYEQYF

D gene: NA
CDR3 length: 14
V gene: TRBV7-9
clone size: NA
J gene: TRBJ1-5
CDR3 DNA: TGTGCCAGCACCTTGGAGGGGTTAAATCAGCCCCAGCATTTT
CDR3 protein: CASTLEGLNQPQHF

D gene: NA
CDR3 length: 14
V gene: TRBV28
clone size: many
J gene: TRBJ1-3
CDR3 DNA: TGTGCCAGCAGAGGGGCATCCTCTGGAAACACCATATATTTT
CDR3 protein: CASRGASSGNTIYF

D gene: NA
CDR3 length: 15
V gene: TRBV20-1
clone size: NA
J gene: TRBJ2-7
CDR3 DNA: TGCAGTGCCTTAAATCTCCGAGCCGGGGCCTACGAGCAGTACTTC
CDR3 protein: CSALNLRAGAYEQYF

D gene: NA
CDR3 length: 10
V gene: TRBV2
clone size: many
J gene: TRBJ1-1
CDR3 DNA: TGTGCCAGCGGCGGAACTGAAGCTTTCTTT
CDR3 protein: CASGGTEAFF

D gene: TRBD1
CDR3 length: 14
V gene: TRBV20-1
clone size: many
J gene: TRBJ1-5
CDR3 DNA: TGCAGTGCTGGTACCGGGACAGGGGGTCAGCCCCAGCATTTT
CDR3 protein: CSAGTGTGGQPQHF

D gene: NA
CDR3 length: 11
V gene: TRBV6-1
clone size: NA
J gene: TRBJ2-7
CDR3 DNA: TGTGCCAGCAGTCCCCACTTCGTGCAGTACTTC
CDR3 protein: CASSPHFVQYF

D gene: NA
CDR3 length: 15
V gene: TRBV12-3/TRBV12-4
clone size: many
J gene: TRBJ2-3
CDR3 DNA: TGTGCCAGCTACCGGGACTCCGGAGTCTGGGATACGCAGTATTTT
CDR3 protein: CASYRDSGVWDTQYF

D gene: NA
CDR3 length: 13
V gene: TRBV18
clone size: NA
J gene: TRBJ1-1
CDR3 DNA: TGTGCCAGCTCAGGACAGAGGAACACTGAAGCTTTCTTT
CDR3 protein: CASSGQRNTEAFF

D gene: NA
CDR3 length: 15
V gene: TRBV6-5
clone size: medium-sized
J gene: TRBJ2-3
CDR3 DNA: TGTGCCAGCAGTTATTCTTTTACAGCCCCAGATACGCAGTATTTT
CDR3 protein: CASSYSFTAPDTQYF

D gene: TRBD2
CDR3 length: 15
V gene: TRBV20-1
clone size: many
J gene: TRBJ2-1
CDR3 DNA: TGCAGTGTTTCGAGCGGGAGGAGCTCCTACAATGAGCAGTTCTTC
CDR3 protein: CSVSSGRSSYNEQFF

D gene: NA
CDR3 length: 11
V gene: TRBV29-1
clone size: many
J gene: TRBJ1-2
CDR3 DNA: TGCAGCGTTGCATGGGGCTATGGCTACACCTTC
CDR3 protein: CSVAWGYGYTF

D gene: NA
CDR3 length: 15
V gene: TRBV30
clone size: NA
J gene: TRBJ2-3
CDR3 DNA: TGTGCCTGGGACGGCGGCAGGGGGGATACAGATACGCAGTATTTT
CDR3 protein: CAWDGGRGDTDTQYF

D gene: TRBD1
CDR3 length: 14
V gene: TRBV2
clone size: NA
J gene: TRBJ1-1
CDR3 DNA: TGTGCCAGCGGGGGCCAGGGGGGCAACACTGAAGCTTTCTTT
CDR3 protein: CASGGQGGNTEAFF

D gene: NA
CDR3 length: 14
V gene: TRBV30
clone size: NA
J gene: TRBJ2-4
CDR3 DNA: TGTGCCGGTGAATCGGACAAAGCCAAAAACATTCAGTACTTC
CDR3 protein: CAGESDKAKNIQYF

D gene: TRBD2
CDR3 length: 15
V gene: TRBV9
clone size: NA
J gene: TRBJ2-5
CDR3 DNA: TGTGCCAGCAGCCCCACTAGCGGGGTCCAAGAGACCCAGTACTTC
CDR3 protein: CASSPTSGVQETQYF

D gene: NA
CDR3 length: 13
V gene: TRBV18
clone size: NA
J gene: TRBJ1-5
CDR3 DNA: TGTGCCAGCTCACCAGGGGGGTTACAGCCCCAGCATTTT
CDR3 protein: CASSPGGLQPQHF

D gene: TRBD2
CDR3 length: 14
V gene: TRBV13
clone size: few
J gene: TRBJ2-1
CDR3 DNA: TGTGCCAGCAGCTTAGGTAGCGGGTGGAATGAGCAGTTCTTC
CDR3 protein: CASSLGSGWNEQFF

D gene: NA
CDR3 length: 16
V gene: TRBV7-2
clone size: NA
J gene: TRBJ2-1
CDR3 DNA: TGTGCCAGCAGCTTAGTAGGAACTAGCTCCTACAATGAGCAGTTCTTC
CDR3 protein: CASSLVGTSSYNEQFF

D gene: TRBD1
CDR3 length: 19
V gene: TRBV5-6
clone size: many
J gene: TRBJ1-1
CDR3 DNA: TGTGCCAGCAGCTTGGAGGGACAGGGGAGGTTTATTCTGAGCACTGAAGCTTTCTTT
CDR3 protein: CASSLEGQGRFILSTEAFF

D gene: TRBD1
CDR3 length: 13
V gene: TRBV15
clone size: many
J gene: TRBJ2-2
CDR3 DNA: TGTGCCACCCGGACAGGCCTCACCGGGGAGCTGTTTTTT
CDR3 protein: CATRTGLTGELFF

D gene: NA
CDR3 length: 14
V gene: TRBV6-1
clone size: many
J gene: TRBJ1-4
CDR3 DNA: TGTGCCAGCAGTGATCGACAGGCTGGGGAAAAACTGTTTTTT
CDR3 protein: CASSDRQAGEKLFF

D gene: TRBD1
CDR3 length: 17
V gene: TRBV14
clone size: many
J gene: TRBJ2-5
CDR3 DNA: TGTGCCAGCAGCAACGAAGACCCGGACAGGGGGCGAGAGACCCAGTACTTC
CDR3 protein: CASSNEDPDRGRETQYF

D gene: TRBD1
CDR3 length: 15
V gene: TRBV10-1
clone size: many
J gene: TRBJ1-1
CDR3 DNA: TGCGCCAGCGGATTATTACAGGGGGCGCACACTGAAGCTTTCTTT
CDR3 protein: CASGLLQGAHTEAFF

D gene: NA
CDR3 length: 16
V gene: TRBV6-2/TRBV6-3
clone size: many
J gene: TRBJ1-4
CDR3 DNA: TGTGCCAGCAGTTACCCCGTGGACAGCCGTAATGAAAAACTGTTTTTT
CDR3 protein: CASSYPVDSRNEKLFF

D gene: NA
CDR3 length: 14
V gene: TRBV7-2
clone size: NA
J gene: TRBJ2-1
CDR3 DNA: TGTGTCAGCGGCGGCGGGATTACCTACAATGAGCAGTTCTTC
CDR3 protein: CVSGGGITYNEQFF

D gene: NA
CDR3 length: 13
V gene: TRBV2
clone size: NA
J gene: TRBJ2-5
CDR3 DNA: TGTGCCAGCAGTTCATCCCCCCGGGTGACCCAGTACTTC
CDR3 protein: CASSSSPRVTQYF

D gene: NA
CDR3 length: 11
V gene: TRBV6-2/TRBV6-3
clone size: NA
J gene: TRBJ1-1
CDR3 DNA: TGTGCCAGCAGCATGGGGACTGAAGCTTTCTTT
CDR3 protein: CASSMGTEAFF

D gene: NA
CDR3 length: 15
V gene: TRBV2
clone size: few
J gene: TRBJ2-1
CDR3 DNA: TGTGCCAGCAGCCAACAGGGGGCGGGGGGCAATGAGCAGTTCTTC
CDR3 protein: CASSQQGAGGNEQFF

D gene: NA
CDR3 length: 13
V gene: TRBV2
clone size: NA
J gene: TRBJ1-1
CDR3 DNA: TGTGCCAGCAGTGGTCCAGCATACACTGAAGCTTTCTTT
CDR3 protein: CASSGPAYTEAFF

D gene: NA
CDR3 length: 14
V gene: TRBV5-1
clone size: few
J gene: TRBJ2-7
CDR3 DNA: TGCGCCAGCAGCCTGATCGGTGGCTCCTACGAGCAGTACTTC
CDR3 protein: CASSLIGGSYEQYF

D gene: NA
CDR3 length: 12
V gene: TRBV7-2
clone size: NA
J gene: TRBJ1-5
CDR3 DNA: TGTGCCAGCAGCTGGGGGGGTCAGCCCCAGCATTTT
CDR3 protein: CASSWGGQPQHF

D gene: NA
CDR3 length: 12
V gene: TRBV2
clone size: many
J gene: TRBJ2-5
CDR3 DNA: TGTGCCAGCAGTGGGACACAAGAGACCCAGTACTTC
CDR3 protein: CASSGTQETQYF

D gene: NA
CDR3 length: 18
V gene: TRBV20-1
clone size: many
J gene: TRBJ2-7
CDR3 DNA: TGCAGTGCTAGAGATAGAGACCCATACCTACCCGGCTCCTACGAGCAGTACTTC
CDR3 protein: CSARDRDPYLPGSYEQYF

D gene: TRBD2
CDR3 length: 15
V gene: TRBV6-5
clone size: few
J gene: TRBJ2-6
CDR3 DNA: TGTGCCAGCAGGTCTGGGGGAGGGGCCCCCAACGTCCTGACTTTC
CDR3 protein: CASRSGGGAPNVLTF

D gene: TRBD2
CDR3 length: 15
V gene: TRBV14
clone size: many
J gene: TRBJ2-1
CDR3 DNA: TGTGCCAGCAGTCGAGGACTAGCGGGGTACAATGAGCAGTTCTTC
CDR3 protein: CASSRGLAGYNEQFF

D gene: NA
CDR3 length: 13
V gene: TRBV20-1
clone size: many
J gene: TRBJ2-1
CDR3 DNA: TGCAGTGTGCCCGCGTGGGCTCCAAATGAGCAGTTCTTC
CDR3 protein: CSVPAWAPNEQFF

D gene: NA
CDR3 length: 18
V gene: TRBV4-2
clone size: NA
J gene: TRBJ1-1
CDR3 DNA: TGTGCCAGCAGCCAAGATCTTCCGGGCGGTCGGGGGACCACTGAAGCTTTCTTT
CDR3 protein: CASSQDLPGGRGTTEAFF

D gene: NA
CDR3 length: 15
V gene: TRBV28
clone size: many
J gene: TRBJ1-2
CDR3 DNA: TGTGCCAGTTTCGGACGGGGCCCAGCTAACTATGGCTACACCTTC
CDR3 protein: CASFGRGPANYGYTF

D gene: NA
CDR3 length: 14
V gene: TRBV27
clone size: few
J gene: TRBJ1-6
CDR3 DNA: TGTGCCAGCAGTTGGACAGAGTATAATTCACCCCTCCACTTT
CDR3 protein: CASSWTEYNSPLHF

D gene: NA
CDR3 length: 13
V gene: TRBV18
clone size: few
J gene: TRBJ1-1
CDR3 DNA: TGTGCCAGCTTAATAACAGGAAACGCTGAAGCTTTCTTT
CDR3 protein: CASLITGNAEAFF

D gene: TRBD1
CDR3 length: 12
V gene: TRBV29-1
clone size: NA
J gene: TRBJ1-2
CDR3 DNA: TGCAGCGTGGACAGGGGGGCGGTTAGCTACACCTTC
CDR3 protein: CSVDRGAVSYTF

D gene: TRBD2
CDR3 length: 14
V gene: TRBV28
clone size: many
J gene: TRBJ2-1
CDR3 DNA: TGTGCCAGCCGGAGTTCCGGGACTAGCGATGAGCAGTTCTTC
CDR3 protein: CASRSSGTSDEQFF

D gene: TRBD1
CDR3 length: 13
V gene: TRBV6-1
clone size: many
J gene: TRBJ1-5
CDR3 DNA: TGTGCCAGCTCACAGGGGCCCAATCAGCCCCAGCATTTT
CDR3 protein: CASSQGPNQPQHF